The 11 T cell receptor beta chains presented below share a single source sample, sequenced in a study of blood T cell repertoires in COVID-19 (dated by TCRdb to 2019 to 2021). Library construction relied on the immunoSEQ multiplex PCR assay. TCRdb carries this immuneACCESS record with in-frame sequences only. Its versions omit some clonotypes, under half of them owing to an unresolved V gene in the studies checked, with the rest unexplained. The sample has over 40,000 clones on record, about 90% of them singletons. The ten largest clones take up 9.5% to 15% of the sample. Sequences were obtained from peripheral blood. Receptors originate from a human donor in a cohort sampled during active COVID-19.

The gene calls are TRBV3-1 (or the pseudogene TRBV3-2) and TRBJ2-7; D remains unclear. The V gene's germline CDR1 is LGHDT and CDR2 YNNKEL (reference sequence). The CDR3 has 12 residues. The V gene lost 1 base and the J gene lost 7 bases, with 8 bases spanning the gap. The CDR3 region has the DNA TGTGCCAGCAGCCAAGCGGGTGTGGAGCAGTACTTC. Translating it yields CASSQAGVEQYF.

V and J are TRBV29-1 and TRBJ1-2; no firm D call. The germline V gene has CDR1 SQVTM and CDR2 ANQGSEA. CDR3 length: 12 amino acids. Deletions cut 7 bases from V and 7 bases from J, with 16 bases between. The CDR3 loop reads CSAVSGPGGYTF. The CDR3 nucleotides are TGCAGCGCCGTCAGTGGGCCCGGTGGCTACACCTTC.

The chain uses TRBV18 and TRBJ2-7; 8 nucleotides agree with TRBD1. The germline CDR1 and CDR2 sequences are KGHSH and LQKENI. V shed 3 bases, J shed 5 bases, and the junction held 6 bases outside the gene matches. The CDR3 totals 14 residues. The CDR3 coding sequence is TGTGCCAGCTCACCTTTCCAGGGGGCGAACGAGCAGTACTTC. Translation: CASSPFQGANEQYF.

The chain links TRBV5-5 to TRBJ1-1; no reliable D call. Germline-derived CDR1 and CDR2 are SGHKS and YYEKEE (reference sequence). V was clipped by 2 bases and J by 4 bases, with 9 bases between them. This CDR3 spans 13 amino acids. The CDR3 coding sequence is TGTGCCAGCAGCTTTCCGGGGTCCACTGAAGCTTTCTTT. It specifies CASSFPGSTEAFF. Full variable domain (missing parts from reference TRBV5-5 and TRBJ1-1): DAGVTQSPTHLIKTRGQQVTLRCSPISGHKSVSWYQQVLGQGPQFIFQYYEKEERGRGNFPDRFSARQFPNYSSELNVNALLLGDSALYLCASSFPGSTEAFFGQGTRLTVV.

CDR3 nucleotides: TGTGCCAGCAGCGCAGGGTCCTATAGGGGAAATACTGAAGCTTTCTTT. It codes for CASSAGSYRGNTEAFF. The chain is built from TRBV9 and TRBJ1-1, with a weak D call TRBD1 (5 bases). CDR1 and CDR2 (germline): SGDLS, YYNGEE. V gave up 3 bases and J gave up 5 bases, with 20 bases separating them. CDR3 length: 16 amino acids.

The chain couples TRBV7-2 to TRBJ2-3; D uncertain. Germline CDR1 is SGHTA and CDR2 is FQGNSA. This CDR3 is built from 14 residues. V was pared by 1 base and J by 5 bases, with 10 bases between. The CDR3 spells CASSLGSYVDTQYF. The CDR3 bases are TGTGCCAGCAGCTTAGGGAGTTATGTAGATACGCAGTATTTT.

The chain links TRBV24-1 to TRBJ2-5; maybe TRBD1 (6 bases). CDR1 is KGHDR, CDR2 SFDVKD, per germline. The V end was cut by 5 bases, the J end by 5 bases, with 17 bases between. The CDR3 has 15 residues. The CDR3 loop is CATSVPTPRGETQYF. The DNA of the CDR3 is TGTGCCACCAGTGTCCCAACTCCCAGGGGTGAGACCCAGTACTTC.

V and J are TRBV12-5 and TRBJ2-3, with D possibly TRBD2 on 5 matching bases. The CDR3 is made up of 12 amino acids. Deletions cut 6 bases from V and 2 bases from J, with 6 bases between. The germline CDR1 and CDR2 sequences are LGHNT and FRNRAP. The CDR3 protein is CASGRDTDTQYF. Here the CDR3 DNA reads TGTGCTAGTGGCCGGGACACAGATACGCAGTATTTT.

V gene TRBV18 combines with J gene TRBJ1-4; TRBD1 is a possible D gene (5 bases). The CDR3 consists of 13 residues. The V gene's germline CDR1 is KGHSH and CDR2 LQKENI. Trimming took 2 bases from V and 8 from J, leaving 9 bases between them. The CDR3 bases are TGTGCCAGCTCACCAGGGGCGGGGGAAAAACTGTTTTTT. Amino acids: CASSPGAGEKLFF.

The CDR3 coding sequence is TGTGCCAGCAGCCCTGGACAGGCCGCCCTGGGGTCTCAGTACTTC. It yields the protein CASSPGQAALGSQYF. This chain links TRBV11-2 with TRBJ2-4; 7 bases are a match to TRBD1. The V segment lost 5 bases and the J segment 12 bases; nucleotides outside the gene matches: 16. The CDR3 runs to 15 residues. Germline assignment: CDR1 SGHAT and CDR2 FQNNGV.

This clone occurred once. V is TRBV18 and J is TRBJ1-4; 7 bases match TRBD1. Germline values: CDR1 KGHSH, CDR2 LQKENI. The CDR3 length is 14 residues. The junction had 6 bases not matched to a gene; V was cut back by 5 bases and J by 6 bases. The CDR3 DNA follows: TGTGCCAGCTCATCGACAGGGACATATGAAAAACTGTTTTTT. Amino acid sequence: CASSSTGTYEKLFF.